The rows below give T cell receptor beta chains drawn from one sample of a study of CD8 T cells in Susac syndrome. TCRdb fed the immunoSEQ multiplex PCR reads into MiXCR, producing one record per CDR3 protein. The sample records 150,000 to 190,000 distinct CDR3 sequences, 94% being singletons. Specimen: CD8+ T cells from PBMCs. These TCRs come from a human donor with multiple sclerosis. The CDR3 runs from the conserved cysteine through the conserved F or W. A D gene is named only where the DNA matches it firmly. Clone size is stated in some rows and not others, as once, few, many or a class when expanded.

j_call: TRBJ2-1; clone_size: .; d_call: .; v_call: TRBV15; cdr3_aa: CATSGEGEQFF; cdr3_nt: TGTGCCACCAGCGGTGAAGGTGAGCAGTTCTTC
j_call: TRBJ2-4; clone_size: .; d_call: .; v_call: TRBV30; cdr3_aa: CAWSVDPRGSKNIQYF; cdr3_nt: TGTGCCTGGAGTGTAGACCCCAGAGGTTCCAAAAACATTCAGTACTTC
j_call: TRBJ2-1; clone_size: .; d_call: .; v_call: TRBV12-3/TRBV12-4; cdr3_aa: CASSLLVNEQFF; cdr3_nt: TGTGCCAGCAGTTTACTCGTGAATGAGCAGTTCTTC
j_call: TRBJ2-7; clone_size: .; d_call: TRBD1; v_call: TRBV29-1; cdr3_aa: CSVSGGLYEQYF; cdr3_nt: TGCAGCGTTTCAGGGGGCCTCTACGAGCAGTACTTC
j_call: TRBJ1-6; clone_size: .; d_call: .; v_call: TRBV20-1; cdr3_aa: CSARGGIDSKNSPLHF; cdr3_nt: TGCAGTGCTAGGGGCGGGATTGACAGTAAGAATTCACCCCTCCACTTT
j_call: TRBJ2-7; clone_size: .; d_call: TRBD2; v_call: TRBV20-1; cdr3_aa: CSARGGQSSYEQYF; cdr3_nt: TGCAGTGCCCGGGGGGGGCAATCCTCCTACGAGCAGTACTTC
j_call: TRBJ2-7; clone_size: once; d_call: .; v_call: TRBV29-1; cdr3_aa: CSVENPQGQEQYF; cdr3_nt: TGCAGCGTTGAAAACCCACAGGGCCAGGAGCAGTACTTC
j_call: TRBJ1-1; clone_size: once; d_call: .; v_call: TRBV12-5; cdr3_aa: CASGLGLNTEAFF; cdr3_nt: TGTGCTAGTGGTCTGGGTCTGAACACTGAAGCTTTCTTT
j_call: TRBJ1-1; clone_size: .; d_call: TRBD1; v_call: TRBV7-9; cdr3_aa: CASSAGQGGTEAFF; cdr3_nt: TGTGCCAGCAGCGCGGGACAGGGAGGCACTGAAGCTTTCTTT
j_call: TRBJ1-2; clone_size: .; d_call: .; v_call: TRBV29-1; cdr3_aa: CSGGPTDFYGYTF; cdr3_nt: TGCAGCGGGGGTCCGACAGATTTCTATGGCTACACCTTC
j_call: TRBJ2-4; clone_size: .; d_call: TRBD2; v_call: TRBV6-2/TRBV6-3; cdr3_aa: CASSYSPTSGGKDF; cdr3_nt: TGTGCCAGCAGTTACTCGCCCACTAGCGGGGGGAAGGACTTC
j_call: TRBJ2-5; clone_size: .; d_call: TRBD1; v_call: TRBV7-9; cdr3_aa: CASSSRTGVDQETQYF; cdr3_nt: TGTGCCAGCAGCTCACGGACAGGGGTTGACCAAGAGACCCAGTACTTC